One and the same sample provided the 21 T cell receptor beta chains below, sequenced in a study of T cells in Graves' hyperthyroidism and ophthalmopathy. The source material, RNA transcripts, was used to amplify TCR beta CDR3 regions. HTBI primers drove first-round RT-PCR of the TCR CDR3. Each CDR3 protein is one row after TCRdb ran MiXCR on the multiplex PCR reads. Of 300,000 to 400,000 distinct CDR3 sequences listed, about 12% are singletons. The sample was blood. The receptor set was obtained from a woman aged 18-29 years with Graves' hyperthyroidism.

Worth noting for this clonotype: A read error may produce the germline difference seen at one junction end. The chain is built from TRBV15 and TRBJ2-6; D is unclear. The V gene's germline CDR1 is LNHNV and CDR2 YYDKDF (reference sequence). The CDR3 runs 15 residues. The CDR3 is CATSGELSGANVLTF. As DNA, the CDR3 is TGTGCCACCAGCGGAGAATTGTCTGGGGCCAACGTCCTGACTTTC.

This chain joins TRBV10-3 and TRBJ2-7; D not resolved. CDR1 and CDR2 (germline): ENHRY, SYGVKD. Trimming removed 2 bases from V and 4 bases from J, with 3 bases in between. The CDR3 covers 11 residues. The CDR3 region has the DNA TGTGCCATCAGTGAGGGTTACGAGCAGTACTTC. It translates to CAISEGYEQYF.

This clonotype occurred many times. The chain carries TRBV12-3 or TRBV12-4 and TRBJ1-1, with D unresolved. V gave up 5 bases and J gave up 1 base, with 14 bases separating them. This CDR3 is 15 amino acids long. In DNA form, the CDR3 reads TGTGCCAGCAGTCCTCAATGGGCTCCGAACACTGAAGCTTTCTTT. It yields the protein CASSPQWAPNTEAFF.

This clonotype occurred many times. This chain connects TRBV10-3 to TRBJ2-7, with 7 bases identical to TRBD2. The CDR3 runs 14 residues. Trimming took 4 bases from V and 6 from J; bases not matched to a gene: 9. Germline loops: CDR1 ENHRY, CDR2 SYGVKD. In nucleotides, the CDR3 is TGTGCCATCAGTGGAGGCGGGAGCTCAGGCGAGCAGTACTTC. It is translated as CAISGGGSSGEQYF.

This clonotype was counted many times. J is TRBJ1-1 and V is TRBV6-2 or TRBV6-3; TRBD1 matches at 9 bases. Germline loops: CDR1 MNHEY, CDR2 SVGEGT. This CDR3 has 16 residues. J lost 6 bases, V lost 5 bases, and 13 bases had no gene match. Here the CDR3 DNA reads TGTGCCAGCAGTCGGACACCGGGACAGGGTAACCCTGAAGCTTTCTTT. Its translation is CASSRTPGQGNPEAFF.

This clonotype was observed at least ten times. The chain couples TRBV4-1 to TRBJ2-1; no clear D gene. Germline CDR1 is MGHRA and CDR2 is YSYEKL. V was pared by 4 bases and J by 8 bases, with 12 bases between. The CDR3 extends over 13 amino acids. CDR3 loop: CASSLLRYDEQFF. Here the CDR3 DNA reads TGCGCCAGCAGCCTACTAAGGTACGATGAGCAGTTCTTC.

This clonotype was seen only a few times. The rearrangement links TRBV9 to TRBJ2-3, with TRBD1 matching 7 bases. CDR1 and CDR2 from the germline V gene are SGDLS and YYNGEE. The CDR3 has 17 amino acids. Unmatched junction bases numbered 14, after V lost 4 bases and J lost 3 bases. The DNA for the CDR3 is TGTGCCAGCAGCCTCAGCATTGACAGGGTGGGTACAGATACGCAGTATTTT. Amino acids: CASSLSIDRVGTDTQYF.

This clonotype was seen many times. The chain carries TRBV2 and TRBJ1-1; D remains ambiguous. Germline V lookup: CDR1 SNHLY, CDR2 FYNNEI. V lost 4 bases and J lost 0, with 9 bases in between. The CDR3 length is 14 residues. CDR3 sequence reads: CASSVEHMNTEAFF. The CDR3 bases are TGTGCCAGCAGTGTAGAGCATATGAACACTGAAGCTTTCTTT.

This clonotype was seen repeatedly, ten times or more. V and J are TRBV27 and TRBJ1-2, with 9 bases matching TRBD1. This CDR3 has 15 amino acids. From germline, CDR1 is MNHEY and CDR2 SMNVEV (reference sequence). The ends lost 5 bases at V and 4 bases at J; junction bases unmatched: 8. This chain's CDR3 is CASSPGQGIVYGYTF. For the CDR3, the DNA is TGTGCCAGCAGTCCGGGACAGGGTATAGTCTATGGCTACACCTTC.

This clonotype was seen more than once but under ten times. The chain employs TRBV20-1 and TRBJ1-2, with a weak D call TRBD1 (5 bases). The CDR3 totals 15 residues. Per the germline V gene, CDR1 is DFQATT and CDR2 is SNEGSKA (reference sequence). The ends were cut back, 0 bases at V and 7 bases at J, with 18 bases in the middle. Written as DNA, the CDR3 is TGCAGTGCTAGAGATTTGTGGGAGGACAAGGGTGGCTACACCTTC. Translating gives CSARDLWEDKGGYTF.

This clonotype occurred many times. The V call is TRBV20-1, the J call TRBJ2-1; possibly TRBD2 for D (6 bases). The CDR3 runs to 15 residues. V was shortened by 0 bases and J by 1 base, with 10 bases between the two germline ends. Looked up from germline, CDR1 is DFQATT and CDR2 is SNEGSKA (reference sequence). The DNA for the CDR3 is TGCAGTGCTAGAGATACTAGCTCTTCCTACAATGAGCAGTTCTTC. Translating gives CSARDTSSSYNEQFF.

This clonotype was detected only a few times. This chain joins TRBV19 and TRBJ2-5, with 8 bases matching TRBD1. The length of the CDR3 is 13 residues. V was pared by 9 bases and J by 6 bases, with 9 bases of the junction left unmatched. Germline lookup yields CDR1 LNHDA and CDR2 SQIVND (reference sequence). This CDR3 reads CASSGQGGQTQYF. The DNA of the CDR3 is TGTGCCAGCTCCGGACAGGGTGGACAGACCCAGTACTTC.

The rearrangement uses TRBV19 and TRBJ1-4; 10 bases map to TRBD1. This CDR3 region has 16 residues. Losses at the gene ends were 4 bases for V and 10 bases for J; bases not matched to a gene: 12. CDR1 and CDR2 from the germline V gene are LNHDA and SQIVND (reference sequence). CDR3 sequence reads: CASSTTRGTGAGKLFF. Written as DNA, the CDR3 is TGTGCCAGTAGTACCACCCGGGGGACAGGGGCTGGAAAACTGTTTTTT.

This clonotype was seen ten or more times. The V gene is TRBV5-5, the J gene TRBJ1-1; perhaps TRBD1 as D (5 bases). V was cut by 5 bases and J by 6 bases, with 14 bases left in between. CDR1 and CDR2 (germline): SGHKS, YYEKEE (reference sequence). This CDR3 is 13 amino acids long. The CDR3 DNA follows: TGTGCCAGCAGACCGGGGGATATCGCTGAAGCTTTCTTT. Translated: CASRPGDIAEAFF.

This clonotype showed up many times. The chain has TRBV5-1 and TRBJ2-1; TRBD1 aligns across 9 bases. Trimming cost V 4 bases and J 9 bases; bases outside gene matches: 8. CDR3 length: 14 amino acids. Germline CDR1 reads SGHRS; CDR2 reads YFSETQ. The CDR3 bases are TGCGCCAGCAGCCCCGGGACAGGGAAGGGTGAGCAGTTCTTC. It codes for CASSPGTGKGEQFF.

The chain employs TRBV12-5 and TRBJ2-1; D remains unclear. This CDR3 is 14 amino acids long. The V and J ends lost 4 bases and 5 bases respectively, with 12 bases between them. CDR1 and CDR2 from the germline V gene are LGHNT and FRNRAP. The CDR3 DNA reads as TGTGCTAGTGGTTCCCCCGGTCCAAACAATGAGCAGTTCTTC. It translates to CASGSPGPNNEQFF.

Note on this clonotype: This may be a read error, as it is one base from a much larger clone. The rearrangement links TRBV6-1 to TRBJ1-1; D not certain. This CDR3 has 13 amino acids. Germline lookup yields CDR1 MNHNS and CDR2 SASEGT. V lost 5 bases, J lost 3 bases, and 10 bases lay in between. For the CDR3, the DNA is TGTGCCAGCAGTCACTTTAGGGACACTGAAGCTTTCTTT. Amino acids: CASSHFRDTEAFF.

This clonotype has a count of ten or more. This chain joins TRBV28 and TRBJ2-5, with D possibly being TRBD1 (5 bases). This CDR3 spans 12 amino acids. The V gene's germline CDR1 is MDHEN and CDR2 SYDVKM. V was shortened by 7 bases and J by 7 bases, with 13 bases between the two germline ends. CDR3: CASTSLQGTQYF. The CDR3 DNA follows: TGTGCCAGCACCTCCTTGCAGGGGACCCAGTACTTC.

The chain is built from TRBV4-2 and TRBJ1-3; D remains ambiguous. The CDR3 spans 16 residues. V was cut by 0 bases and J by 0 bases, with 9 bases left in between. The germline V gene has CDR1 LGHNA and CDR2 YNFKEQ. CDR3 bases: TGTGCCAGCAGCCAAGAGGTGGCTCCCTCTGGAAACACCATATATTTT. This sequence encodes CASSQEVAPSGNTIYF.

This clonotype was observed many times. The V call is TRBV9, the J call TRBJ2-3; maybe TRBD2 (6 bases). Trimming stripped 0 bases from V and 3 bases from J, with 23 bases between. The CDR3 has 19 amino acids. Germline V gives CDR1 SGDLS, CDR2 YYNGEE. The CDR3 protein is CASSVEVDWGGTTTDTQYF. In DNA form, the CDR3 reads TGTGCCAGCAGCGTAGAGGTTGATTGGGGAGGCACCACAACAGATACGCAGTATTTT.

This clonotype came up many times. The chain is built from TRBV7-2 and TRBJ2-5; no reliable D call. CDR1 SGHTA and CDR2 FQGNSA come from the germline V gene. The CDR3 covers 13 residues. V was cut by 3 bases and J by 3 bases, with 8 bases left in between. The CDR3, as DNA: TGTGCCAGCAGCTTTTACTTAGAAGAGACCCAGTACTTC. Amino acid sequence: CASSFYLEETQYF. Together with reference TRBV7-2 and TRBJ2-5, the CDR3 gives the full variable domain: GAGVSQSPSNKVTEKGKDVELRCDPISGHTALYWYRQSLGQGLEFLIYFQGNSAPDKSGLPSDRFSAERTGGSVSTLTIQRTQQEDSAVYLCASSFYLEETQYFGPGTRLLVL.